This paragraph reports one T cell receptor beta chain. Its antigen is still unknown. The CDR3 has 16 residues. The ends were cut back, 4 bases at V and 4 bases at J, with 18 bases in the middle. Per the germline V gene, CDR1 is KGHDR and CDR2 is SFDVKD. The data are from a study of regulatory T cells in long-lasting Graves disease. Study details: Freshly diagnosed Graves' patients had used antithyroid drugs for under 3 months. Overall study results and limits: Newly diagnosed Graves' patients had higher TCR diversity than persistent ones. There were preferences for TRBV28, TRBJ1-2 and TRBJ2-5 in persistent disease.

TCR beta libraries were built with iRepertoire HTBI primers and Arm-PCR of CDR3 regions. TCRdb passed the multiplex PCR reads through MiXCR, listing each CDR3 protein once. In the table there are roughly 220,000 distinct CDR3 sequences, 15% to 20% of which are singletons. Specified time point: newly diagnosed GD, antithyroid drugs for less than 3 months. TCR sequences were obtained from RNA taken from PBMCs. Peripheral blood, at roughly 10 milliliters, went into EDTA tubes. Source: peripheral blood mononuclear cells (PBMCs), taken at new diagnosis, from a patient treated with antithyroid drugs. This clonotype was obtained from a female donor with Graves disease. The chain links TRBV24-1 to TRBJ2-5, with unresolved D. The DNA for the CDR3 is TGTGCCACCAGTGACCCAGGACCCGGTTTGCGAGAGACCCAGTACTTC. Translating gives CATSDPGPGLRETQYF.